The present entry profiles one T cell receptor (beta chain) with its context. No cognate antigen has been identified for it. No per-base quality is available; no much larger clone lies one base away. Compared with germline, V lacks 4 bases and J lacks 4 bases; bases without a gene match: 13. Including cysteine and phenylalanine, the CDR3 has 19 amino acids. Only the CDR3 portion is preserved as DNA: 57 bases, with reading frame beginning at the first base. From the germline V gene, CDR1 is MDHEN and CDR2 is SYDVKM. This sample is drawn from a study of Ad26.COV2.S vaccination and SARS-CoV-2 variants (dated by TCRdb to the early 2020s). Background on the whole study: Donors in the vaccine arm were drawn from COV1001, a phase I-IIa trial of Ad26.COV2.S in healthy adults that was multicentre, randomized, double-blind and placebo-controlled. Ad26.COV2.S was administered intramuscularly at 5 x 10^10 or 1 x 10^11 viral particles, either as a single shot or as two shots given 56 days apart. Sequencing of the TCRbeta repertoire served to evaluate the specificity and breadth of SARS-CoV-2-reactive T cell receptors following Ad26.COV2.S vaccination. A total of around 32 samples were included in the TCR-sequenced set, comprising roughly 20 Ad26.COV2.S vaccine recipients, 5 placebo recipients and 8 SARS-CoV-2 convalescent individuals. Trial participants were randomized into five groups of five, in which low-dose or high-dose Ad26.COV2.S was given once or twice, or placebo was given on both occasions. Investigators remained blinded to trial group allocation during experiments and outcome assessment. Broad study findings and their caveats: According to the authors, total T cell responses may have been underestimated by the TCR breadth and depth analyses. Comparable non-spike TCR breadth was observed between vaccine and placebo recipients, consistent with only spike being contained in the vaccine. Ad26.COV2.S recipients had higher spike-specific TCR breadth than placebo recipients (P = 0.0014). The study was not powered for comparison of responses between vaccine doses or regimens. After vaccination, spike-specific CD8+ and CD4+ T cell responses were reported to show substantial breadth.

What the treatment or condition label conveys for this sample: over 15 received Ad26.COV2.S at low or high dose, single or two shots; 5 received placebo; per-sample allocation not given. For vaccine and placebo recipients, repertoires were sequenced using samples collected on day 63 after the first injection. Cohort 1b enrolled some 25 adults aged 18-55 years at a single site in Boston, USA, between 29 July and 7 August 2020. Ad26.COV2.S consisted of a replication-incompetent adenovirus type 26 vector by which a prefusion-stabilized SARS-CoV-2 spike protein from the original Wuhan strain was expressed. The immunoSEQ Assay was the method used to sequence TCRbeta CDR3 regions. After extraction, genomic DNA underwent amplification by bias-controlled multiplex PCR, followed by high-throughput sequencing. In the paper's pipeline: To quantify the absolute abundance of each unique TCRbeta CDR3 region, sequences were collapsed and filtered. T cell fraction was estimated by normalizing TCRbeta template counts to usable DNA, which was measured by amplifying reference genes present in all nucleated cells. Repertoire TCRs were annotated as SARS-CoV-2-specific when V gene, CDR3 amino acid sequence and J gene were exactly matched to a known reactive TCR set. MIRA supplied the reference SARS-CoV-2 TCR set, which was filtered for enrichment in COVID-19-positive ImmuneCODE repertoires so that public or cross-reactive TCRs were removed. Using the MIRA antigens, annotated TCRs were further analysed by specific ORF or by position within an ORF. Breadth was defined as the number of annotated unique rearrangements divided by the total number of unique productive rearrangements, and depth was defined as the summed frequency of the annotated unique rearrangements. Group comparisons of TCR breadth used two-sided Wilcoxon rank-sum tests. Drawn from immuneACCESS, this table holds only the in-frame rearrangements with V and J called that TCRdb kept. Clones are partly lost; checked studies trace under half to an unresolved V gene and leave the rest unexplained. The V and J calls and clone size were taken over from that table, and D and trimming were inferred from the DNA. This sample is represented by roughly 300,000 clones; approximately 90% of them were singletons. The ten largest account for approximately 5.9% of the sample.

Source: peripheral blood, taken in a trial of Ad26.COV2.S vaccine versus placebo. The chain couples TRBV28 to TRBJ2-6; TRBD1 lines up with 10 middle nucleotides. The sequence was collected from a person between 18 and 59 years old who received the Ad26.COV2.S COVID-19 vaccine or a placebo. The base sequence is TGTGCCAGCAGTTCCCCTGCCCGGGACAGGGGAGCGGGGGCCAACGTCCTGACTTTC. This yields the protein CASSSPARDRGAGANVLTF.